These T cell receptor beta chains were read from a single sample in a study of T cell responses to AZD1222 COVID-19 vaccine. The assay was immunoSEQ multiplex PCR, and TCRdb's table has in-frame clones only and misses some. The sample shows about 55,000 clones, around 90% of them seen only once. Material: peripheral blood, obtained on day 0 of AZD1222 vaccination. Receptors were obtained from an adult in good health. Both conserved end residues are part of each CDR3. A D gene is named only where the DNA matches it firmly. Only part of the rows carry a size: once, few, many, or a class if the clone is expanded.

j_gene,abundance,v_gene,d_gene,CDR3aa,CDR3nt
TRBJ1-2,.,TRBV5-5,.,CASSLQGLSNYGYTF,TGTGCCAGCAGCTTGCAGGGGCTATCCAACTATGGCTACACCTTC
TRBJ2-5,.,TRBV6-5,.,CASSPAGETQYF,TGTGCCAGCAGCCCCGCTGGAGAGACCCAGTACTTC
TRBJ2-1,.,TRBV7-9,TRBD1,CASSSPRDSNDNEQFF,TGTGCCAGCAGCTCACCCCGGGACAGCAACGACAATGAGCAGTTCTTC
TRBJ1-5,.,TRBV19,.,CASTSLSEQPQHF,TGTGCCAGTACCAGCCTGAGCGAACAGCCCCAGCATTTT
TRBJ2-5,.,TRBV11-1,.,CASSQGWGETQYF,TGTGCCAGCAGCCAAGGATGGGGAGAGACCCAGTACTTC
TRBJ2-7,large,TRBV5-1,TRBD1,CASSLAVRGQGGYEQYF,TGCGCCAGCAGCTTGGCGGTCCGTGGACAGGGCGGCTACGAGCAGTACTTC
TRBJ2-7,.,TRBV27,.,CASSSGKGQQYF,TGTGCCAGCAGCTCCGGGAAGGGCCAGCAGTACTTC
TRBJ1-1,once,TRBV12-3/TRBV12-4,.,CASSLALAEEAFF,TGTGCCAGCAGTTTAGCCCTCGCGGAGGAAGCTTTCTTT
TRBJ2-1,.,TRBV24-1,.,CATSAPEAYNEQFF,TGTGCCACCAGTGCCCCTGAGGCCTACAATGAGCAGTTCTTC
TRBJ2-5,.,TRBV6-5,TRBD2,CATASVASGQETQYF,TGTGCCACCGCATCTGTAGCTAGCGGCCAAGAGACCCAGTACTTC
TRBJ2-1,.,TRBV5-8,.,CASSLPFGVYNEQFF,TGTGCCAGCAGCTTACCTTTTGGGGTATACAATGAGCAGTTCTTC
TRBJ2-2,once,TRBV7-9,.,CASSLRLEAQTGELFF,TGTGCCAGCAGCTTAAGACTAGAAGCGCAAACCGGGGAGCTGTTTTTT
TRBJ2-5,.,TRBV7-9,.,CASSPPGWDQETQYF,TGTGCCAGCAGCCCTCCGGGGTGGGACCAAGAGACCCAGTACTTC
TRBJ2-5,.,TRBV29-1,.,CSVGPRGGGETQYF,TGCAGCGTTGGTCCCCGTGGGGGCGGGGAGACCCAGTACTTC
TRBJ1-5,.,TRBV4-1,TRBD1,CASSREGGSGQPQHF,TGCGCCAGCAGCCGGGAAGGGGGCTCGGGGCAGCCCCAGCATTTT
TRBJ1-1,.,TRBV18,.,CASSPGQNTEAFF,TGTGCCAGCTCACCAGGACAGAACACTGAAGCTTTCTTT
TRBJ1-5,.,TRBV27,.,CASSLRAGNQPQHF,TGTGCCAGCAGTTTAAGGGCTGGGAACCAGCCCCAGCATTTT
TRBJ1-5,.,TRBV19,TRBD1,CASQGGLGMGSNQPQHF,TGTGCCAGCCAAGGGGGCCTAGGTATGGGTAGCAATCAGCCCCAGCATTTT
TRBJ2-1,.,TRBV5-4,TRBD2,CASSLGGTSGGAGEQFF,TGTGCCAGCAGCTTGGGTGGTACTAGCGGGGGGGCCGGTGAGCAGTTCTTC
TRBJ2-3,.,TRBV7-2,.,CASSLVGAGGTDTQYF,TGTGCCAGCAGCTTGGTCGGAGCGGGTGGCACAGATACGCAGTATTTT
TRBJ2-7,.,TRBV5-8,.,CASSRTRVAYEQYF,TGTGCCAGCAGCCGCACAAGAGTAGCCTACGAGCAGTACTTC
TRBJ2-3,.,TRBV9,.,CASSVAVGDRGSDTQYF,TGTGCCAGCAGCGTAGCGGTCGGAGACCGGGGGTCAGATACGCAGTATTTT
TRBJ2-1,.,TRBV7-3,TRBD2,CASSPGLADSYNEQFF,TGTGCCAGCAGCCCAGGACTAGCGGACTCCTACAATGAGCAGTTCTTC
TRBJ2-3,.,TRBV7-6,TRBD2,CASSLGPTTPTSGGDTQYF,TGTGCCAGCAGCTTAGGCCCTACGACACCTACTAGCGGGGGAGATACGCAGTATTTT
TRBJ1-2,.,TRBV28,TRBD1,CASSLETGVGGYTF,TGTGCCAGCAGTTTAGAGACAGGGGTGGGCGGCTACACCTTC
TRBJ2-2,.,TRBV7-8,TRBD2,CASSPSGANTGELFF,TGTGCCAGCAGCCCGAGCGGGGCAAACACCGGGGAGCTGTTTTTT
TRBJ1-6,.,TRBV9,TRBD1,CASSQGVGNSPLHF,TGTGCCAGCAGTCAGGGGGTGGGGAATTCACCCCTCCACTTT
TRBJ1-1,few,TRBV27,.,CASSPRTVNTEAFF,TGTGCCAGCAGTCCCCGGACAGTGAACACTGAAGCTTTCTTT
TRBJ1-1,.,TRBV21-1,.,CASRRQGVTEAFF,TGTGCCAGCCGTAGACAGGGGGTAACTGAAGCTTTCTTT